A single sample is the source of the 18 T cell receptor beta chains below, sequenced in a study of shared clonotypes between healthy human individuals. Measured with immunoSEQ multiplex PCR; TCRdb has only the in-frame clones, and not every one. The sample holds 2.3 million or so clones, over 85% seen once. The sequenced sample consisted of naive CD4+ T cells from PBMCs. As to subset: CD45RA+ positively selected. The receptors were sampled from a young man in good health. Some clones in this sample may be carry-over from other donors' samples.

V usage is TRBV7-2 and J usage is TRBJ1-3; 9 positions agree with TRBD1. The J segment lost 8 bases and the V segment lost 5 bases, leaving 10 bases of the junction unmatched. Looked up from germline, CDR1 is SGHTA and CDR2 is FQGNSA. CDR3 length: 15 residues. CDR3 coding DNA: TGTGCCAGCAGCACGTCCGGGACAGGGCAGGACACCATATATTTT. Its protein product is CASSTSGTGQDTIYF.

The V and J genes are TRBV28 and TRBJ1-4; TRBD1 agrees at 8 bases. This CDR3 has 16 residues. CDR1 is MDHEN and CDR2 is SYDVKM in the germline V gene. V trimming: 5 bases; J trimming: 7 bases; junction bases outside the gene matches: 12. CDR3 loop: CASSPHPGTGGEKLFF. Written as DNA, the CDR3 is TGTGCCAGCAGTCCCCACCCCGGGACAGGAGGTGAAAAACTGTTTTTT.

V usage is TRBV11-3 and J usage is TRBJ1-1, with unresolved D. V was pared by 4 bases and J by 0 bases, with 6 bases between. Looked up from germline, CDR1 is SGHNT and CDR2 is YENEEA. The CDR3 is 13 residues long. CDR3 sequence (DNA): TGTGCCAGCAGCTCACAGCTGAACACTGAAGCTTTCTTT. Translation: CASSSQLNTEAFF.

CDR3 amino acids: CASSWGTSYEQYF. The CDR3 DNA sequence: TGCGCCAGCAGCTGGGGGACGTCCTACGAGCAGTACTTC. The chain employs TRBV5-1 and TRBJ2-7; TRBD1 or TRBD2 may be the D gene (5 bases each). V was cut by 3 bases and J by 1 base, with 8 bases left in between. The CDR3 is made up of 13 amino acids. Germline V gene data show CDR1 as SGHRS and CDR2 as YFSETQ.

This clone has just a few counts. This CDR3 is also generated by other DNA sequences in the sample. The chain employs TRBV7-6 and TRBJ1-1; D call uncertain. Per the germline V gene, CDR1 is SGHVS and CDR2 is FNYEAQ. There are 12 residues in the CDR3. V was shortened by 3 bases and J by 2 bases, with 4 bases between the two germline ends. CDR3 DNA sequence: TGTGCCAGCAGCTTCGGAAACACTGAAGCTTTCTTT. This gives the protein CASSFGNTEAFF.

This chain joins TRBV6-5 and TRBJ1-5, with a weak D call TRBD1 (5 bases). In germline, CDR1 is MNHEY, CDR2 SVGAGI. The V end was cut by 2 bases, the J end by 5 bases, with 13 bases between. This CDR3 comprises 15 residues. The CDR3 DNA reads TGTGCCAGCAGTTACGGCCAGGGCTTGGATCAGCCCCAGCATTTT. The encoded protein is CASSYGQGLDQPQHF.

The chain joins TRBV28 to TRBJ2-7; 7 positions match TRBD1. In germline, CDR1 is MDHEN, CDR2 SYDVKM. The CDR3 covers 14 residues. The junction had 8 bases not matched to a gene; V was cut back by 6 bases and J by 3 bases. CDR3 DNA sequence: TGTGCCAGCAGATCGGGACAGCTTGGCTACGAGCAGTACTTC. As protein: CASRSGQLGYEQYF.

The chain carries TRBV28 and TRBJ1-5; 7 bases map to TRBD1. This CDR3 is built from 16 residues. V was clipped by 7 bases and J by 2 bases; unmatched bases: 11. Germline V gene sequence: CDR1 MDHEN, CDR2 SYDVKM. CDR3 residues: CASTRTGLMGNQPQHF. The DNA for the CDR3 is TGTGCCAGCACCCGGACAGGTTTAATGGGCAATCAGCCCCAGCATTTT.

The genes are TRBV7-2 and TRBJ2-7; a possible D gene is TRBD1 (6 bases). This CDR3 comprises 14 residues. Trimming removed 5 bases at V and 2 bases at J, with 13 bases between. Per the germline V gene, CDR1 is SGHTA and CDR2 is FQGNSA. The DNA for the CDR3 is TGTGCCAGCAGCACCCGGGACATGACCTACGAGCAGTACTTC. Protein: CASSTRDMTYEQYF. Complete variable domain (other parts from reference TRBV7-2 and TRBJ2-7): GAGVSQSPSNKVTEKGKDVELRCDPISGHTALYWYRQSLGQGLEFLIYFQGNSAPDKSGLPSDRFSAERTGGSVSTLTIQRTQQEDSAVYLCASSTRDMTYEQYFGPGTRLTVT.

The chain joins TRBV28 to TRBJ1-2, with D maybe TRBD1 (6 bases). The germline V gene has CDR1 MDHEN and CDR2 SYDVKM. The CDR3 is 15 residues long. V was trimmed by 4 bases and J by 5 bases, leaving 17 bases between them. The CDR3 DNA is TGTGCCAGCAGTTCCCCGACAGGTTACTCTTATGGCTACACCTTC. It specifies CASSSPTGYSYGYTF.

The genes are TRBV27 and TRBJ1-1; 8 nucleotides match TRBD1. Germline V gene lookup returns CDR1 MNHEY and CDR2 SMNVEV (reference sequence). This CDR3 comprises 14 residues. J gave up 0 bases and V 6 bases, and 3 bases lay outside the gene matches. CDR3 sequence: CASRRQGLNTEAFF. The CDR3 DNA is TGTGCCAGCAGAAGACAGGGGTTGAACACTGAAGCTTTCTTT.

The chain couples TRBV15 to TRBJ2-3; 14 bases agree with TRBD2. Germline-derived CDR1 and CDR2 are LNHNV and YYDKDF (reference sequence). Losses at the gene ends were 1 base for V and 4 bases for J; bases not matched to a gene: 13. The CDR3 runs to 20 residues. In DNA form, the CDR3 reads TGTGCCACCAGCAGAGGTCCTGGGCCGAGACTAGCGGGAGGGGCAGATACGCAGTATTTT. Protein product: CATSRGPGPRLAGGADTQYF. The variable domain in full, with the rest retrieved from reference TRBV15 and TRBJ2-3, is DAMVIQNPRYQVTQFGKPVTLSCSQTLNHNVMYWYQQKSSQAPKLLFHYYDKDFNNEADTPDNFQSRRPNTSFCFLDIRSPGLGDTAMYLCATSRGPGPRLAGGADTQYFGPGTRLTVL.

This clone has more than one count but fewer than ten. This chain connects TRBV18 to TRBJ2-5; the D is unclear. The germline V and J ends were trimmed by 1 base and 2 bases, with 14 bases remaining between them. Germline V lookup: CDR1 KGHSH, CDR2 LQKENI. CDR3 length: 16 residues. The chain's CDR3 is CASSPLHSPEQETQYF. The CDR3 nucleotides are TGTGCCAGCTCACCACTCCACAGTCCGGAACAAGAGACCCAGTACTTC.

This chain joins TRBV2 and TRBJ2-5, with 7 bases fitting TRBD1. This CDR3 spans 15 amino acids. Trimming took 5 bases from V and 4 from J; bases not matched to a gene: 10. Germline CDR1 reads SNHLY; CDR2 reads FYNNEI. The CDR3 DNA follows: TGTGCCAGCAGTTCACTCACAGGGGCTGGAGAGACCCAGTACTTC. Translated: CASSSLTGAGETQYF.

This chain joins TRBV7-2 and TRBJ1-3; TRBD1 aligns across 8 bases. This CDR3 is built from 15 residues. The V gene's germline CDR1 is SGHTA and CDR2 FQGNSA. Trimming removed 5 bases from V and 4 bases from J; junction bases left unmatched: 7. The CDR3 DNA reads TGTGCCAGCAGCCCACGAACAGGGGGAGGAAACACCATATATTTT. Its translation: CASSPRTGGGNTIYF.

V is TRBV18 and J is TRBJ2-5; D is possibly TRBD1 or TRBD2 (5 bases each). Trimming pared 4 bases from V and 3 bases from J, leaving 15 bases between. Looked up from germline, CDR1 is KGHSH and CDR2 is LQKENI. The CDR3 runs 15 residues. CDR3 sequence (DNA): TGTGCCAGCTCACAGAGCGCGAGAGGGGAAGAGACCCAGTACTTC. Translated: CASSQSARGEETQYF.

This clone has more than one count but fewer than ten. The chain uses TRBV28 and TRBJ1-1, with D perhaps matching TRBD1 (5 bases). V gave up 6 bases and J gave up 0 bases, with 14 bases separating them. This CDR3 has 15 residues. CDR1 is MDHEN and CDR2 is SYDVKM in the germline V gene. The CDR3 is CASSRIWGMNTEAFF. CDR3 bases: TGTGCCAGCAGCCGCATCTGGGGCATGAACACTGAAGCTTTCTTT.

V usage is TRBV6-5 and J usage is TRBJ1-2; D perhaps matches TRBD1 (6 bases). Germline V gives CDR1 MNHEY, CDR2 SVGAGI. V shed 3 bases and J shed 1 base, with 12 bases lying between them. This CDR3 is built from 15 residues. The CDR3 sequence is CASSYRGVVNYGYTF. DNA of the CDR3: TGTGCCAGCAGTTATAGGGGGGTTGTTAACTATGGCTACACCTTC.